These T cell receptor beta chains were read from a single sample in a study of blood T cell repertoires in COVID-19. Here immunoSEQ multiplex PCR was the method, and the copy in TCRdb shows in-frame clones only, minus some. The profile shows 330,000 or so clones, more than 75% of them singletons. Specimen: PBMCs or T cells enriched from blood (not recorded which). These receptors came from a woman aged 25 to 39 who had recovered from COVID-19. CDR3s include the opening cysteine and the closing phenylalanine or tryptophan. Fields, in order: V gene, J gene, CDR3 length, clone size, D gene, CDR3 protein, CDR3 DNA. The D gene is left open where the match is weak. Clone size is not always given. Where it is, it says once, few, many or a class for expanded clones.

>TRBV2|TRBJ2-7|14|-|TRBD2
CASSERGASYEQYF
TGTGCCAGCAGTGAGCGGGGGGCCTCCTACGAGCAGTACTTC
>TRBV7-8|TRBJ1-1|12|-|-
CASSLALTEAFF
TGTGCCAGCAGCTTAGCGCTAACTGAAGCTTTCTTT
>TRBV29-1|TRBJ2-1|15|-|TRBD2
CSVHPLGGVNNEQFF
TGCAGCGTTCACCCCCTCGGGGGGGTGAACAATGAGCAGTTCTTC
>TRBV5-8|TRBJ2-1|13|-|TRBD2
CASRTTGGNEQFF
TGTGCCAGCAGGACTACGGGGGGAAATGAGCAGTTCTTC
>TRBV30|TRBJ2-7|16|-|TRBD1
CAWSPSRTGIIHEQYF
TGTGCCTGGAGCCCATCACGGACAGGGATCATCCACGAGCAGTACTTC
>TRBV18|TRBJ1-3|16|-|-
CASSQPWGGAGNTIYF
TGTGCCAGCTCACAGCCGTGGGGAGGCGCTGGAAACACCATATATTTT
>TRBV7-9|TRBJ2-5|16|-|TRBD2
CASSPWGGSTVVTQYF
TGTGCCAGCAGCCCGTGGGGCGGGAGTACGGTCGTGACCCAGTACTTC
>TRBV7-2|TRBJ1-6|17|-|-
CASSLQDTRIYNSPLHF
TGTGCCAGCAGCCTACAGGACACTCGGATCTATAATTCACCCCTCCACTTT
>TRBV7-9|TRBJ2-3|15|-|-
CASSPRGSWPDTQYF
TGTGCCAGCAGCCCACGAGGTAGTTGGCCAGATACGCAGTATTTT
>TRBV3-1/TRBV3-2|TRBJ1-6|17|-|TRBD1
CASSQARTGGIHSPLHF
TGTGCCAGCAGCCAAGCGAGGACAGGGGGAATCCACTCACCCCTCCACTTT
>TRBV5-1|TRBJ1-4|16|-|-
CASSLGVGLTNEKLFF
TGCGCCAGCAGCTTGGGTGTGGGCCTCACTAATGAAAAACTGTTTTTT
>TRBV5-1|TRBJ2-2|15|-|TRBD1
CASRMGQTYTGELFF
TGCGCCAGCAGGATGGGACAGACTTACACCGGGGAGCTGTTTTTT
>TRBV28|TRBJ2-1|15|-|TRBD2
CASNKLAARANEQFF
TGTGCCAGCAATAAGCTAGCGGCCCGTGCCAATGAGCAGTTCTTC
>TRBV6-6|TRBJ1-1|15|few|TRBD1
CASRLEGAENTEAFF
TGTGCCAGCAGACTAGAGGGGGCAGAGAACACTGAAGCTTTCTTT
>TRBV3-1/TRBV3-2|TRBJ2-1|16|-|TRBD2
CASSSPSSGRGYEQFF
TGTGCCAGCAGCTCCCCCTCTAGCGGGAGGGGGTATGAGCAGTTCTTC
>TRBV30|TRBJ1-2|13|-|-
CAWTLGGFYGYTF
TGTGCCTGGACCTTAGGGGGATTCTATGGCTACACCTTC
>TRBV9|TRBJ1-1|14|-|TRBD1
CASSVGQGATEAFF
TGTGCCAGCAGCGTAGGACAGGGGGCCACTGAAGCTTTCTTT
>TRBV3-1/TRBV3-2|TRBJ1-5|14|-|-
CASSPLNSNQPQHF
TGTGCCAGCAGCCCACTTAATAGCAATCAGCCCCAGCATTTT
>TRBV3-1/TRBV3-2|TRBJ1-1|15|-|-
CASSQENEGLNGAFF
TGTGCCAGCAGCCAAGAAAATGAAGGCCTGAACGGGGCTTTCTTT
>TRBV30|TRBJ1-3|15|-|-
CAWSVVRYSGNTIYF
TGTGCCTGGAGTGTGGTCAGATACTCTGGAAACACCATATATTTT
>TRBV4-1|TRBJ2-1|17|-|-
CASSQLPGVSQGGEQFF
TGCGCCAGCAGCCAACTCCCGGGGGTAAGCCAGGGGGGTGAGCAGTTCTTC
>TRBV19|TRBJ2-3|11|-|-
CASSEEDTQYF
TGTGCCAGTAGCGAGGAGGATACGCAGTATTTT
>TRBV7-2|TRBJ1-5|15|once|TRBD1
CASSWDRPSNQPQHF
TGTGCCAGCAGCTGGGACAGACCTAGCAATCAGCCCCAGCATTTT
>TRBV4-1|TRBJ2-7|13|-|-
CASSQVGGYEQYF
TGCGCCAGCAGCCAAGTAGGAGGCTACGAGCAGTACTTC
>TRBV3-1/TRBV3-2|TRBJ1-2|16|-|-
CASSLNLAGPHYGYTF
TGTGCCAGCAGCCTAAATCTGGCAGGGCCCCACTATGGCTACACCTTC
>TRBV5-1|TRBJ2-1|16|-|TRBD2
CASSLGTSGGGYEQFF
TGCGCCAGCAGCCTTGGGACTAGCGGGGGCGGGTATGAGCAGTTCTTC
>TRBV19|TRBJ2-3|14|-|-
CASSPGTFGDTQYF
TGTGCCAGTAGTCCCGGGACATTCGGAGATACGCAGTATTTT
>TRBV5-1|TRBJ1-1|12|-|-
CASSTGSPEAFF
TGCGCCAGCAGCACAGGGTCACCTGAAGCTTTCTTT
>TRBV11-1|TRBJ2-5|16|-|-
CASSFGGVRSQETQYF
TGTGCCAGCAGCTTTGGAGGGGTCCGATCTCAAGAGACCCAGTACTTC
>TRBV5-6|TRBJ1-3|12|-|TRBD1
CASSLGQGLIYF
TGTGCCAGCAGCCTAGGACAGGGTCTAATATATTTT
>TRBV29-1|TRBJ2-7|17|few|-
CSVASPAEGQGIYEQYF
TGCAGCGTCGCTTCCCCGGCCGAAGGGCAGGGAATCTACGAGCAGTACTTC
>TRBV28|TRBJ2-1|15|-|-
CASSLSLVRDNEQFF
TGTGCCAGCAGTTTGAGTCTAGTAAGAGACAATGAGCAGTTCTTC
>TRBV29-1|TRBJ2-7|16|-|-
CSVEDPGQTATYEQYF
TGCAGCGTTGAAGATCCCGGACAGACTGCCACCTACGAGCAGTACTTC
>TRBV28|TRBJ2-2|14|once|-
CASIGMGKPGELFF
TGTGCCAGCATCGGGATGGGCAAACCCGGGGAGCTGTTTTTT
>TRBV19|TRBJ1-5|17|-|-
CASSIKLGSYSNQPQHF
TGTGCCAGTAGTATAAAGTTGGGCAGCTATAGCAATCAGCCCCAGCATTTT
>TRBV18|TRBJ2-7|15|-|TRBD2
CASSPPSGTSYEQYF
TGTGCCAGCTCACCGCCTAGCGGGACGAGCTACGAGCAGTACTTC
>TRBV23-1|TRBJ1-2|20|-|TRBD1
CASTPKDRVALGTVGYGYTF
TGCGCCAGCACCCCGAAGGACAGGGTTGCCCTTGGGACGGTAGGCTATGGCTACACCTTC
>TRBV2|TRBJ1-1|14|-|-
CASIRTEKNTEAFF
TGTGCCAGCATTAGGACAGAGAAAAACACTGAAGCTTTCTTT
>TRBV4-1|TRBJ2-2|17|-|-
CASSQGSGPRFTGELFF
TGCGCCAGCAGCCAAGGATCCGGTCCCAGGTTCACCGGGGAGCTGTTTTTT
>TRBV23-1|TRBJ2-1|18|-|TRBD1
CASSQGCTGEEDDNEQFF
TGCGCCAGCAGTCAAGGATGTACAGGGGAAGAGGACGACAATGAGCAGTTCTTC
>TRBV5-4|TRBJ2-5|13|-|-
CASSVLPGETQYF
TGTGCCAGCAGCGTCCTCCCAGGGGAGACCCAGTACTTC
>TRBV7-8|TRBJ1-2|17|-|-
CASSRRTGTQANYGYTF
TGTGCCAGCAGCAGGCGGACCGGGACACAAGCTAACTATGGCTACACCTTC
>TRBV3-1/TRBV3-2|TRBJ2-5|15|-|-
CASSQVLRGRETQYF
TGTGCCAGCAGTCAAGTTTTAAGGGGGAGAGAGACCCAGTACTTC
>TRBV28|TRBJ1-5|12|-|TRBD1
CASTQGDQPQHF
TGTGCCAGCACCCAGGGGGATCAGCCCCAGCATTTT
>TRBV20-1|TRBJ2-7|11|-|TRBD2
CSVWGGSEQYF
TGCAGTGTATGGGGGGGGTCCGAGCAGTACTTC
>TRBV11-2|TRBJ2-7|15|-|-
CASSLGRGAPYEQYF
TGTGCCAGCAGCTTAGGACGGGGGGCCCCCTACGAGCAGTACTTC
>TRBV7-9|TRBJ2-7|15|-|TRBD2
CASSGGTSETYEQYF
TGTGCCAGCAGCGGCGGGACTAGCGAAACCTACGAGCAGTACTTC